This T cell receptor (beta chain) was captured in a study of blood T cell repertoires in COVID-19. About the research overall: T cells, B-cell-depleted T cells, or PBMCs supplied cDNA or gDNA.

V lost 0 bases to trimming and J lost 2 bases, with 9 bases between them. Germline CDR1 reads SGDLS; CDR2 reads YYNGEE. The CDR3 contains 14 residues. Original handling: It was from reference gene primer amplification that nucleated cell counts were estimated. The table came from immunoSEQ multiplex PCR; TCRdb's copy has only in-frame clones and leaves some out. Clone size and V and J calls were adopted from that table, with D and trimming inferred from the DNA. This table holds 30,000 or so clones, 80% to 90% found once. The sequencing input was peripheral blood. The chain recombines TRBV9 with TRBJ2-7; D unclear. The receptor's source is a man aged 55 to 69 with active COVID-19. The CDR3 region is CASSVGQATYEQYF. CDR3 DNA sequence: TGTGCCAGCAGCGTAGGGCAGGCGACCTACGAGCAGTACTTC.